The rows below give T cell receptor beta chains drawn from one sample of a study of T cell responses to AZD1222 COVID-19 vaccine. TCRdb keeps only in-frame clones here, not all; method: immunoSEQ multiplex PCR. The repertoire consists of 150,000 to 200,000 clones, with 94% occurring once and the leading ten covering roughly 5.6%. The sequences come from peripheral blood, collected 28 days after the second AZD1222 dose. The receptor set was obtained from an adult who received the AZD1222 COVID-19 vaccine. The CDR3 runs from the conserved cysteine through the conserved F or W. The order of the fields is clone size, V gene, CDR3 protein. A clone size is listed for some rows: how often the clone was seen (once, few, many), or a class if it is expanded.

once TRBV4-3 CASSQGAARESTDTQYF
. TRBV27 CASSLTGSYEQYF
. TRBV5-1 CASSGVGSGNQETQYF
. TRBV6-5 CASSYERKNTEAFF
. TRBV3-1/TRBV3-2 CASSQGVGQPQHF
. TRBV28 CASTLGGWESNQPQHF
. TRBV28 CASGAWGGYTF
. TRBV5-6 CASTAGIGTGGRETQYF
few TRBV7-9 CASSSLGGGPPGELFF
. TRBV27 CASSSGQGAPGNYGYTF
. TRBV18 CASSPGGYSSNQPQHF
. TRBV3-1/TRBV3-2 CASSLGTGWEAFF
. TRBV9 CASSDHLKGGNTEAFF
. TRBV5-4 CATYSGRASYNEQFF
. TRBV7-3 CASSPQGGTEAFF
. TRBV2 CASSSTGTGSPLHF